This TCR beta chain came from a study of cytomegalovirus exposure and HLA in healthy donors. Study summary: Unique TCRs from HLA-typed donors, 80 million to 90 million of them, were held in an early data release.

PCR amplification relied on 60 Vbeta primers (plus 13 Jbeta primers). The assay was immunoSEQ multiplex PCR, and TCRdb's table has in-frame clones only and misses some. The table shows about 210,000 clones, with roughly four fifths occurring only once. A note on this clone: Its antigen is currently unknown.

Germline values: CDR1 LNHDA, CDR2 SQIVND (reference sequence). The J segment lost 3 bases and the V segment lost 0 bases, leaving 5 bases of the junction unmatched. CDR3 length: 16 residues. Study observations and caveats: Highly shared sequence variants in one cluster were likely a sequencing artifact.

Sequencing used PBMCs. The chain employs TRBV19 and TRBJ1-2; TRBD1 agrees at 9 bases. The source is a woman in her fifties or sixties in good health and CMV-seropositive. Here the CDR3 DNA reads TGTGCCAGTAGTATAGACCCCGGGACAGGGTACTATGGCTACACCTTC. It yields the protein CASSIDPGTGYYGYTF. Variable domain in full (rest from reference TRBV19 and TRBJ1-2): DGGITQSPKYLFRKEGQNVTLSCEQNLNHDAMYWYRQDPGQGLRLIYYSQIVNDFQKGDIAEGYSVSREKKESFPLTVTSAQKNPTAFYLCASSIDPGTGYYGYTFGSGTRLTVV.